This T cell receptor beta chain was captured in a study of blood T cell repertoires in COVID-19. Background on the study: Material from acute and convalescent COVID-19 was sourced from the United States, Italy and Spain. PBMCs, B-cell-depleted T cells, or T cells provided the cDNA or gDNA that made up the material.

The CDR3 consists of 15 residues. The J segment lost 7 bases and the V segment lost 5 bases, leaving 11 bases of the junction unmatched. From germline, CDR1 is SNHLY and CDR2 FYNNEI. Some clones are missing from TCRdb's copy, which holds only in-frame ones; the method was immunoSEQ multiplex PCR. The data show some 170,000 clones, with about 75% seen just once and less than 30% held by the top ten. The source of this sequence is a woman aged 70-85 years with acute or convalescent COVID-19. The chain combines TRBV2 with TRBJ2-7; 10 bases align to TRBD1. Sequencing input: peripheral blood. This chain's CDR3 is CASSPGQGVPGEQYF. Written as DNA, the CDR3 is TGTGCCAGCAGTCCTGGACAGGGGGTACCTGGAGAGCAGTACTTC.